This record covers a single TCR beta chain. The CDR3 sequence is 17 residues long. V was trimmed by 2 bases and J by 4 bases, leaving 18 bases between them. Germline CDR1 and CDR2: LNHDA and SQIVND (reference sequence). The sample originates from a study of tumour-infiltrating T cells in Burkitt lymphoma. Overall study context: Repertoire clonality predicted overall and progression-free survival.

Generated by immunoSEQ multiplex PCR, the TCRdb table keeps only in-frame clones and is missing some. Among more than 12,000 clones listed, 60% to 80% were seen once. The sample taken for sequencing was tumor tissue. The rearrangement joins TRBV19 to TRBJ2-1; D could derive from TRBD1 or TRBD2 (6 bases each). This receptor was identified in a human donor with diffuse large B-cell lymphoma. CDR3 protein: CASSITGGRGIYNEQFF. The CDR3 DNA reads TGTGCCAGTAGTATAACCGGGGGCCGAGGGATTTACAATGAGCAGTTCTTC.